Following are 27 T cell receptor beta chains from one sample sequenced in a study of glioma-infiltrating T cells after dendritic cell vaccination. TCRdb's table, derived via immunoSEQ multiplex PCR, lists solely in-frame clones and lacks some. The sample shows around 96,000 clones, 75% to 85% of them seen only once. This specimen consisted of blood, obtained before dendritic cell vaccination. All receptors derive from a human donor with glioblastoma.

This chain joins TRBV2 and TRBJ2-3; 13 bases agree with TRBD2. With V trimmed by 4 bases and J by 4 bases, 8 bases remained unmatched. CDR1 is SNHLY and CDR2 is FYNNEI in the germline V gene. The CDR3 contains 17 residues. The CDR3 nucleotides read TGTGCCAGCAGTGTGAGGGGCACTAGCGGGGGGGCAGATACGCAGTATTTT. This gives the protein CASSVRGTSGGADTQYF.

This chain connects TRBV29-1 to TRBJ2-1; TRBD1 aligns across 10 bases. Trimming at V came to 7 bases and at J to 2 bases, leaving 5 bases not matched to a gene. Germline assignment: CDR1 SQVTM and CDR2 ANQGSEA. The CDR3 has 14 residues. DNA for the CDR3: TGCAGCGCTGCCGGGACAGGGGCCTACAATGAGCAGTTCTTC. This gives the protein CSAAGTGAYNEQFF.

This sequence joins TRBV15 and TRBJ1-1; D not certain. The CDR3 extends over 14 amino acids. V lost 6 bases, J lost 3 bases, and 14 bases lay in between. Germline CDR1 is LNHNV and CDR2 is YYDKDF (reference sequence). In nucleotides, the CDR3 is TGTGCCACCAGTTCACTTCGTAAGTACACTGAAGCTTTCTTT. It is translated as CATSSLRKYTEAFF.

This chain joins TRBV15 and TRBJ2-1; 13 bases map to TRBD2. Germline V lookup: CDR1 LNHNV, CDR2 YYDKDF (reference sequence). V trimming: 3 bases; J trimming: 13 bases; junction bases outside the gene matches: 9. The CDR3 extends over 15 amino acids. CDR3 DNA: TGTGCCACCAGCAGGGATACCGGACTAGCGGGAGTTCAGTTCTTC. Translating gives CATSRDTGLAGVQFF.

The gene calls are TRBV29-1 and TRBJ2-7, with D perhaps matching TRBD1 (6 bases). Trimming removed 1 base from V and 7 bases from J, with 11 bases in between. The CDR3 spans 12 residues. Germline-derived CDR1 and CDR2 are SQVTM and ANQGSEA. CDR3 sequence reads: CSVEVGRGEQYF. The CDR3 DNA reads as TGCAGCGTTGAAGTCGGAAGGGGGGAGCAGTACTTC.

The chain is built from TRBV27 and TRBJ1-1; 7 bases map to TRBD1. The CDR3 sequence is 14 residues long. Germline loops: CDR1 MNHEY, CDR2 SMNVEV (reference sequence). The junction had 9 bases not matched to a gene; V was cut back by 4 bases and J by 7 bases. The CDR3 sequence is CASSSNRGTNEAFF. The DNA for the CDR3 is TGTGCCAGCAGTTCAAACAGGGGAACGAATGAAGCTTTCTTT.

The chain uses TRBV27 and TRBJ1-1; perhaps TRBD1 as D (6 bases). V gave up 1 base and J gave up 4 bases, with 7 bases separating them. Germline V CDR1 and CDR2: MNHEY, SMNVEV (reference sequence). This CDR3 contains 13 residues. CDR3 residues: CASSLWGRTEAFF. The CDR3 coding sequence is TGTGCCAGCAGTTTATGGGGGCGCACTGAAGCTTTCTTT.

The rearrangement links TRBV5-1 to TRBJ2-3; 7 positions agree with TRBD2. The CDR3 is 13 amino acids. V was clipped by 0 bases and J by 7 bases; unmatched bases: 2. Germline assignment: CDR1 SGHRS and CDR2 YFSETQ. This CDR3 reads CASSLGEGNTQYF. The CDR3 DNA sequence: TGCGCCAGCAGCTTGGGGGAGGGAAATACGCAGTATTTT.

A word on this clone: Other DNA sequences in the same sample also yield this CDR3. This chain connects TRBV6-6 to TRBJ2-3; D remains ambiguous. V lost 2 bases to trimming and J lost 0 bases, with 3 bases between them. Germline CDR1 reads MNHNY; CDR2 reads SVGAGI (reference sequence). The CDR3 sequence is 13 residues long. CDR3 DNA sequence: TGTGCCAGCAGTTACGGCAGCACAGATACGCAGTATTTT. It specifies CASSYGSTDTQYF.

The chain has TRBV6-5 and TRBJ1-5, with 8 bases lining up with TRBD1. V lost 5 bases, J lost 5 bases, and 5 bases stayed unmatched. This CDR3 has 14 amino acids. From germline, CDR1 is MNHEY and CDR2 SVGAGI. For the CDR3, the DNA is TGTGCCAGCAGTCCCGCCAGGGGGCATCAGCCCCAGCATTTT. It codes for CASSPARGHQPQHF.

V and J are TRBV4-2 and TRBJ1-2; 9 bases line up with TRBD1. The trim removed 0 bases at V and 8 bases at J, leaving 7 bases unmatched. CDR1 and CDR2 (germline): LGHNA, YNFKEQ. This CDR3 region has 15 residues. The CDR3 spells CASSQEGQGNVGYTF. Written as DNA, the CDR3 is TGTGCCAGCAGCCAAGAGGGACAGGGAAATGTCGGCTACACCTTC.

The rearrangement uses TRBV11-2 and TRBJ1-1, with D possibly being TRBD1 (5 bases). Germline lookup yields CDR1 SGHAT and CDR2 FQNNGV. V shed 4 bases and J shed 0 bases, with 9 bases lying between them. This CDR3 is 14 amino acids long. The CDR3 loop is CASSWGGLNTEAFF. CDR3 DNA sequence: TGTGCCAGCAGCTGGGGGGGGTTGAACACTGAAGCTTTCTTT.

This clone turned up a few times. The V and J genes are TRBV5-1 and TRBJ2-7; D might be TRBD2 (6 bases). In germline, CDR1 is SGHRS, CDR2 YFSETQ. V lost 0 bases and J lost 0, with 10 bases in between. This CDR3 spans 15 amino acids. The CDR3 bases are TGCGCCAGCAGCTTGGAGGCGGGACCCTCCTACGAGCAGTACTTC. Its translation is CASSLEAGPSYEQYF. Full variable domain (rest looked up from reference TRBV5-1 and TRBJ2-7): KAGVTQTPRYLIKTRGQQVTLSCSPISGHRSVSWYQQTPGQGLQFLFEYFSETQRNKGNFPGRFSGRQFSNSRSEMNVSTLELGDSALYLCASSLEAGPSYEQYFGPGTRLTVT.

The chain carries TRBV28 and TRBJ1-2; D gene uncertain. Germline assignment: CDR1 MDHEN and CDR2 SYDVKM. V dropped 5 bases and J dropped 7 bases, with 8 bases sitting between them. This CDR3 has 11 residues. For the CDR3, the DNA is TGTGCCAGCAGTGGCCCCTTTGGCTACACCTTC. Its protein is CASSGPFGYTF.

This rearrangement joins TRBV10-1 to TRBJ2-2, with D hard to call. This CDR3 is built from 10 residues. V shed 10 bases and J shed 8 bases, with 8 bases lying between them. Germline V CDR1 and CDR2: WNHNN, SYGVQD (reference sequence). CDR3 residues: CATLSGELFF. CDR3 DNA sequence: TGCGCCACCCTATCGGGGGAGCTGTTTTTT.

In this sample, this clone turned up once. The rearrangement uses TRBV11-2 and TRBJ1-5, with TRBD1 as a possible D gene (5 bases). The CDR3 runs to 14 residues. Trimming stripped 0 bases from V and 5 bases from J, with 8 bases between. Germline CDR1 reads SGHAT; CDR2 reads FQNNGV. In DNA, the CDR3 is TGTGCCAGCAGCTTAGATGGAGGGGATCAGCCCCAGCATTTT. Protein: CASSLDGGDQPQHF.

V usage is TRBV5-1 and J usage is TRBJ1-1; D gene uncertain. CDR1 and CDR2 (germline): SGHRS, YFSETQ. The CDR3 is 12 residues long. Trimming left V 4 bases short and J 6 bases short, with 10 bases between. The CDR3 reads CASSRRGAEAFF. CDR3 nucleotides: TGCGCCAGCAGCCGACGAGGAGCTGAAGCTTTCTTT.

The J gene is TRBJ2-5, the V gene TRBV5-1; D possibly corresponds to TRBD2 (7 bases). Trimming took off 2 bases at V and 5 bases at J, with 13 bases between the two ends. Germline V gives CDR1 SGHRS, CDR2 YFSETQ. CDR3 length: 14 amino acids. The CDR3 DNA reads as TGCGCCAGCAGCTTAGGGGGGGGTGAGGAGACCCAGTACTTC. Amino acids: CASSLGGGEETQYF.

The genes are TRBV30 and TRBJ1-2, with D uncertain. Germline lookup yields CDR1 GTSNPN and CDR2 SVGIG (reference sequence). The CDR3 contains 14 residues. V shed 3 bases and J shed 2 bases, with 13 bases lying between them. The DNA of the CDR3 is TGTGCCTGGAGCGTCCTGAGTATGAACTATGGCTACACCTTC. Translation: CAWSVLSMNYGYTF. Full variable domain (remainder filled in from reference TRBV30 and TRBJ1-2): SQTIHQWPATLVQPVGSPLSLECTVEGTSNPNLYWYRQAAGRGLQLLFYSVGIGQISSEVPQNLSASRPQDRQFILSSKKLLLSDSGFYLCAWSVLSMNYGYTFGSGTRLTVV.

The table lists this clone with a count of one. The chain employs TRBV5-6 and TRBJ2-1; 7 bases are a match to TRBD2. J gave up 9 bases and V 4 bases, and 10 bases lay outside the gene matches. In germline, CDR1 is SGHDT, CDR2 YYEEEE. This CDR3 is built from 14 residues. CDR3 amino acids: CASSPAGGGAEQFF. Written as DNA, the CDR3 is TGTGCCAGCAGCCCGGCTGGGGGAGGGGCTGAGCAGTTCTTC.

This clone was detected only a few times. The rearrangement uses TRBV25-1 and TRBJ2-7; D gene ambiguous. Germline lookup yields CDR1 MGHDK and CDR2 SYGVNS. Trimming removed 1 base from V and 3 bases from J, with 7 bases in between. This CDR3 spans 13 amino acids. The CDR3 spells CASSESNSYEQYF. The CDR3 DNA reads as TGTGCCAGCAGTGAATCTAACAGCTACGAGCAGTACTTC.

The CDR3 nucleotides read TGTGCCAGCAGTGAAGGATGGCTAGCGGGGGTGAGCACAGATACGCAGTATTTT. Amino acid sequence: CASSEGWLAGVSTDTQYF. The chain uses TRBV2 and TRBJ2-3; TRBD2 matches at 10 bases. This CDR3 contains 18 residues. The V gene end was trimmed by 1 base and the J gene end by 0 bases; junction bases not matched to a gene: 7. The germline V gene has CDR1 SNHLY and CDR2 FYNNEI.

The rearrangement links TRBV7-9 to TRBJ1-2; 9 bases fit TRBD1. Germline values: CDR1 SEHNR, CDR2 FQNEAQ (reference sequence). This CDR3 has 18 residues. The J segment lost 4 bases and the V segment lost 0 bases, leaving 12 bases of the junction unmatched. The CDR3 DNA sequence: TGTGCCAGCAGCTTAGCAACAGGGGGCTGGGTTATCGGCTATGGCTACACCTTC. Encoded protein: CASSLATGGWVIGYGYTF.

This chain connects TRBV25-1 to TRBJ2-7; tentative D call: TRBD2 (6 bases). Trimming removed 5 bases from V and 4 bases from J, with 18 bases in between. The CDR3 has 15 residues. Germline loops: CDR1 MGHDK, CDR2 SYGVNS. The chain's CDR3 is CASSWAAGLKYEQYF. DNA of the CDR3: TGTGCCAGCAGTTGGGCGGCGGGACTGAAATACGAGCAGTACTTC.

This clone showed up just a few times. J is TRBJ1-4 and V is TRBV19, with D maybe TRBD1 (5 bases). The V gene lost 9 bases and the J gene lost 4 bases, with 15 bases spanning the gap. Germline CDR1 reads LNHDA; CDR2 reads SQIVND (reference sequence). This CDR3 is built from 14 residues. CDR3 coding DNA: TGTGCCAGCTCACCCGGGACTTTTAATGAAAAACTGTTTTTT. Residues: CASSPGTFNEKLFF.

The chain couples TRBV6-1 to TRBJ2-3, with 9 nucleotides matching TRBD1. V gave up 3 bases and J gave up 4 bases; unmatched junction bases: 5. The CDR3 consists of 15 residues. Per the germline V gene, CDR1 is MNHNS and CDR2 is SASEGT. The CDR3: CASSDGQGSADTQYF. Here the CDR3 DNA reads TGTGCCAGCAGTGACGGACAGGGGAGTGCAGATACGCAGTATTTT.

This sequence joins TRBV19 and TRBJ1-5, with D unresolved. The germline gives CDR1 LNHDA, CDR2 SQIVND (reference sequence). V lost 6 bases to trimming and J lost 1 base, with 7 bases between them. The CDR3 has 13 amino acids. CDR3 DNA: TGTGCCAGTAGACTGAGGAGCAATCAGCCCCAGCATTTT. This encodes CASRLRSNQPQHF. The variable domain in full, with the rest retrieved from reference TRBV19 and TRBJ1-5, is DGGITQSPKYLFRKEGQNVTLSCEQNLNHDAMYWYRQDPGQGLRLIYYSQIVNDFQKGDIAEGYSVSREKKESFPLTVTSAQKNPTAFYLCASRLRSNQPQHFGDGTRLSIL.